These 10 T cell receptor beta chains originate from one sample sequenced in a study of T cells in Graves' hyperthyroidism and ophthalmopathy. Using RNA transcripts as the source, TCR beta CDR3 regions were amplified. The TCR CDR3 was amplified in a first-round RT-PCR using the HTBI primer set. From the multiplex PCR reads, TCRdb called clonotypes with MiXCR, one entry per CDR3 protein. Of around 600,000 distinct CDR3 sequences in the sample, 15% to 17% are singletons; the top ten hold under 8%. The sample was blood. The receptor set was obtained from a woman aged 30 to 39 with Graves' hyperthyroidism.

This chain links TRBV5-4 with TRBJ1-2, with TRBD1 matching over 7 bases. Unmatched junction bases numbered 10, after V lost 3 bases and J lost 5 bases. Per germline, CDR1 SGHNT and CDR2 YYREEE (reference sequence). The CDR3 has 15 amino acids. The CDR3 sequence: CASSWTTGTEYGYTF. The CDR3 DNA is TGTGCCAGCAGCTGGACAACCGGGACAGAGTATGGCTACACCTTC.

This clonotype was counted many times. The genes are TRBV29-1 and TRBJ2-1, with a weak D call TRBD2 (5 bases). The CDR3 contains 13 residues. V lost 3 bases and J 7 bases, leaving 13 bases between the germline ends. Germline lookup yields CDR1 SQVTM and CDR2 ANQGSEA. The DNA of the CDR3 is TGCAGCGTTGATCTGCTAGCCCTAAATGAGCAGTTCTTC. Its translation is CSVDLLALNEQFF.

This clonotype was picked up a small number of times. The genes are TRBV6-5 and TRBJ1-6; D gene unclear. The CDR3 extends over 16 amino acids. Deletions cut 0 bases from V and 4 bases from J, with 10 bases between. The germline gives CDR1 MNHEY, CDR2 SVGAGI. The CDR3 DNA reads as TGTGCCAGCAGTTACTCGAGCCGGGCATATAATTCACCCCTCCACTTT. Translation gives CASSYSSRAYNSPLHF.

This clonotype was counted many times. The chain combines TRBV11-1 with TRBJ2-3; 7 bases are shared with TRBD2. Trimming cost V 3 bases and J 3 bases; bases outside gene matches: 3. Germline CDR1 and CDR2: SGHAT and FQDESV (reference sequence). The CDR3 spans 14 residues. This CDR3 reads CASSFRGGTDTQYF. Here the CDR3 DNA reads TGTGCCAGCAGCTTTCGGGGAGGGACAGATACGCAGTATTTT.

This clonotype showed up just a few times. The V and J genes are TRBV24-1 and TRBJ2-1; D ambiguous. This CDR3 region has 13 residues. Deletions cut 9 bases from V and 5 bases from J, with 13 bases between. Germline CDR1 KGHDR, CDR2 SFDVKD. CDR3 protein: CATELTGNNEQFF. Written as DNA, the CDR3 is TGTGCCACCGAACTAACGGGTAACAATGAGCAGTTCTTC.

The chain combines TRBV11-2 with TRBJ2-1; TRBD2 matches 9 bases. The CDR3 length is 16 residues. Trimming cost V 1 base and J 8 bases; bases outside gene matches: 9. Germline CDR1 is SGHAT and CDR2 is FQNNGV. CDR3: CASSLGRREGPHEQFF. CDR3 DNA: TGTGCCAGCAGCTTAGGGCGGCGGGAGGGCCCACATGAGCAGTTCTTC.

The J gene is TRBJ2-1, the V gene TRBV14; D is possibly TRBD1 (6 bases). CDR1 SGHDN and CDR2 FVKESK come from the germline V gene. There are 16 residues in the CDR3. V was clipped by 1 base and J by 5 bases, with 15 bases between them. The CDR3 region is CASSQGLVRTDNEQFF. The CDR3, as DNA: TGTGCCAGCAGCCAAGGATTGGTTCGGACAGACAATGAGCAGTTCTTC.

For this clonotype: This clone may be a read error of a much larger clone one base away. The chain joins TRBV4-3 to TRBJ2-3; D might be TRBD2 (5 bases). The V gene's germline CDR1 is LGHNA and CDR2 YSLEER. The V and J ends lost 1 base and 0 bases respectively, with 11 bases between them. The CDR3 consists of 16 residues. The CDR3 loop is CASSQGTAASTDTQYF. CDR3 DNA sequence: TGCGCCAGCAGCCAAGGTACAGCGGCTAGCACAGATACGCAGTATTTT.

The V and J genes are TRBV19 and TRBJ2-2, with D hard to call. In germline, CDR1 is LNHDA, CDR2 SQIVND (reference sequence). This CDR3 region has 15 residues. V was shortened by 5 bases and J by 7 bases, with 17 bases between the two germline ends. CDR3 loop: CASSSLSNGYGELFF. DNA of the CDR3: TGTGCCAGTAGTTCTCTGTCCAACGGGTACGGGGAGCTGTTTTTT.

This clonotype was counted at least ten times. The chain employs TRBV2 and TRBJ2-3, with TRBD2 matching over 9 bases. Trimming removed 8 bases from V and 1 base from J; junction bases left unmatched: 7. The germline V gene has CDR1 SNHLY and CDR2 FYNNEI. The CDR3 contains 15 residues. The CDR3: CASDPGLAGTDTQYF. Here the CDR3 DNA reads TGTGCCAGCGATCCGGGACTAGCTGGCACAGATACGCAGTATTTT.